These 10 T cell receptor beta chains were sequenced from one sample in a study of T-cell reconstitution after alpha-beta-depleted transplantation in children. Unique molecular identifiers were used to barcode this TCRbeta library. MiXCR, run by TCRdb on the PCR reads, gives a single entry per CDR3 protein. The data contain some 76,000 distinct CDR3 sequences, about a tenth of them singletons. The source material was PBMCs, sampled before TCRalphabeta/CD19-depleted stem cell transplant. The receptor set was obtained from a boy between 10 and 17 years old with acute myeloid leukemia, due to receive a stem cell transplant.

This clonotype has ten or more counts. The chain uses TRBV15 and TRBJ2-2; TRBD2 matches 10 bases. There are 16 residues in the CDR3. The V gene's germline CDR1 is LNHNV and CDR2 YYDKDF (reference sequence). J lost 7 bases, V lost 1 base, and 6 bases had no gene match. The CDR3 nucleotides are TGTGCCACCAGCAGAGGGCTAGCGGGAGAGAACGGGGAGCTGTTTTTT. It yields the protein CATSRGLAGENGELFF.

This clonotype showed up many times. This chain joins TRBV20-1 and TRBJ2-1; 7 nucleotides line up with TRBD1. The junction had 6 bases not matched to a gene; V was cut back by 7 bases and J by 6 bases. This CDR3 spans 12 amino acids. Looked up from germline, CDR1 is DFQATT and CDR2 is SNEGSKA (reference sequence). This CDR3 is CSVRTGFNEQFF. CDR3 nucleotide sequence: TGCAGTGTTCGGACAGGTTTCAATGAGCAGTTCTTC.

J is TRBJ2-7 and V is TRBV7-2; TRBD2 matches 7 bases. Germline V gene sequence: CDR1 SGHTA, CDR2 FQGNSA. The CDR3 covers 15 residues. Losses at the gene ends were 4 bases for V and 3 bases for J; bases not matched to a gene: 9. The CDR3 bases are TGTGCCAGCAGCTCTCTAGCGGCAGGGCACTACGAGCAGTACTTC. As protein: CASSSLAAGHYEQYF.

This clonotype was counted ten times or more. In nucleotides, the CDR3 is TGTGCCACCAGTGACTCTGGCCAAATGTTCAAAGCTTTCTTT. Residues: CATSDSGQMFKAFF. The V call is TRBV24-1, the J call TRBJ1-1; the D is unclear. V was shortened by 4 bases and J by 9 bases, with 17 bases between the two germline ends. This CDR3 region has 14 residues. Germline V gives CDR1 KGHDR, CDR2 SFDVKD.

This clonotype was counted at least ten times. The chain uses TRBV20-1 and TRBJ1-4, with D tentatively TRBD1 (6 bases). The CDR3 sequence is 15 residues long. CDR1 is DFQATT, CDR2 SNEGSKA, per germline (reference sequence). Trimming took 3 bases from V and 5 from J, leaving 16 bases between them. CDR3 protein: CSARTQGASNEKLFF. As DNA, the CDR3 is TGCAGTGCTAGGACACAGGGCGCTTCGAATGAAAAACTGTTTTTT.

This clonotype was seen just once. The chain is built from TRBV10-3 and TRBJ2-5; 7 nucleotides line up with TRBD2. CDR3 length: 15 amino acids. Germline V gives CDR1 ENHRY, CDR2 SYGVKD. J was trimmed by 3 bases and V by 0 bases; bases with no gene match: 4. CDR3 nucleotides: TGTGCCATCAGTGAGTCAGGAGCGGGAAAAGAGACCCAGTACTTC. This gives the protein CAISESGAGKETQYF.

This clonotype was counted many times. The chain combines TRBV11-2 with TRBJ1-2; TRBD1 matches at 9 bases. CDR1 and CDR2 (germline): SGHAT, FQNNGV. V shed 5 bases, J shed 5 bases, and the junction held 6 bases outside the gene matches. The length of the CDR3 is 14 residues. In DNA form, the CDR3 reads TGTGCCAGCAGCGCCACAGGGGGCAATTATGGCTACACCTTC. Protein: CASSATGGNYGYTF.

In this sample, this clonotype turned up many times. The chain joins TRBV12-3 or TRBV12-4 to TRBJ1-6; 7 bases are shared with TRBD1. V was pared by 6 bases and J by 10 bases, with 9 bases of the junction left unmatched. CDR3 length: 14 amino acids. The CDR3: CASRGGPENSPLHF. As DNA, the CDR3 is TGTGCCAGCAGAGGGGGCCCGGAGAACTCACCCCTCCACTTT.

This clonotype has a count of ten or more. J is TRBJ1-3 and V is TRBV5-5, with D uncertain. Trimming left V 4 bases short and J 0 bases short, with 14 bases between. Germline assignment: CDR1 SGHKS and CDR2 YYEKEE (reference sequence). This CDR3 has 16 amino acids. CDR3 bases: TGTGCCAGCAGCCTGAGCCCGGGGATCTCTGGAAACACCATATATTTT. This sequence encodes CASSLSPGISGNTIYF.

This clonotype was counted a few times. V gene TRBV10-3 combines with J gene TRBJ2-5; 7 nucleotides agree with TRBD2. The V gene's germline CDR1 is ENHRY and CDR2 SYGVKD. The CDR3 is 15 residues long. V dropped 4 bases and J dropped 4; count of bases not matched to a gene: 9. CDR3 amino acids: CAISARGRGAETQYF. The CDR3 bases are TGTGCCATCAGTGCGCGCGGGAGAGGAGCAGAGACCCAGTACTTC.